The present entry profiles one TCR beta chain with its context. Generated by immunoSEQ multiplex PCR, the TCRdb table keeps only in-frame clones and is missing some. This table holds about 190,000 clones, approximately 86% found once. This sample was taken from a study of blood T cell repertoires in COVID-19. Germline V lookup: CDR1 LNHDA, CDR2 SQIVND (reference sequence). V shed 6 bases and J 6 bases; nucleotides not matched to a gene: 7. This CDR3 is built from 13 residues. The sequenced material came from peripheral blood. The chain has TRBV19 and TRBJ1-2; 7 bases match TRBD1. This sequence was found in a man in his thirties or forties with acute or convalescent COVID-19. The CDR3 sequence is CASSPTGVDGYTF. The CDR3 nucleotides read TGTGCCAGTAGCCCAACAGGGGTAGATGGCTACACCTTC.